Listed here are 32 T cell receptor beta chains from one sample, sequenced in a study of blood T cell repertoires in COVID-19. The assay was immunoSEQ multiplex PCR, and TCRdb's table has in-frame clones only and misses some. Of over 95,000 clones listed, roughly 85% are singletons. Sequencing used peripheral blood. Receptors were obtained from a human donor in a cohort sampled during active COVID-19.

This clone was seen a handful of times. V and J are TRBV28 and TRBJ2-7; D remains ambiguous. The CDR3 spans 13 residues. Germline-derived CDR1 and CDR2 are MDHEN and SYDVKM. Trimming removed 4 bases from V and 3 bases from J, with 10 bases in between. CDR3 amino acids: CASSSLDNYEQYF. The CDR3 nucleotides are TGTGCCAGCAGTTCGCTCGACAACTACGAGCAGTACTTC.

CDR3 in amino acids: CASSGAGDGANQPQHF. CDR3 coding DNA: TGTGCCAGCAGTGGGGCAGGGGATGGGGCCAATCAGCCCCAGCATTTT. The chain carries TRBV6-2 or TRBV6-3 and TRBJ1-5; maybe TRBD1 (6 bases). V lost 5 bases, J lost 3 bases, and 17 bases lay in between. Germline values: CDR1 MNHEY, CDR2 SVGEGT. CDR3 size: 16 residues.

The chain carries TRBV19 and TRBJ2-7; perhaps TRBD2 as D (6 bases). The CDR3 runs 13 residues. V lost 3 bases to trimming and J lost 4 bases, with 10 bases between them. CDR1 is LNHDA and CDR2 is SQIVND in the germline V gene (reference sequence). In nucleotides, the CDR3 is TGTGCCAGTAGTATGGAGGGGAGGTACGAGCAGTACTTC. It yields the protein CASSMEGRYEQYF.

This clone appeared once. The chain has TRBV19 and TRBJ2-1, with 11 bases matching TRBD1. From germline, CDR1 is LNHDA and CDR2 SQIVND (reference sequence). This CDR3 has 13 residues. Trimming at V came to 8 bases and at J to 9 bases, leaving 6 bases not matched to a gene. CDR3 DNA: TGTGCCAGTCGGGACAGGGGGATTAGTGAGCAGTTCTTC. Amino acids: CASRDRGISEQFF. The whole variable domain, remainder taken from reference TRBV19 and TRBJ2-1, is DGGITQSPKYLFRKEGQNVTLSCEQNLNHDAMYWYRQDPGQGLRLIYYSQIVNDFQKGDIAEGYSVSREKKESFPLTVTSAQKNPTAFYLCASRDRGISEQFFGPGTRLTVL.

This clone came up once. The chain is built from TRBV4-3 and TRBJ2-7; 11 nucleotides agree with TRBD1. Looked up from germline, CDR1 is LGHNA and CDR2 is YSLEER. This CDR3 contains 16 residues. The J segment lost 4 bases and the V segment lost 1 base, leaving 6 bases of the junction unmatched. As DNA, the CDR3 is TGCGCCAGCAGCCAAGTCTTAGGGACAGGGGGTTACGAGCAGTACTTC. Translated: CASSQVLGTGGYEQYF.

The V call is TRBV7-2, the J call TRBJ2-7; D unresolved. The CDR3 length is 15 residues. Germline V gene lookup returns CDR1 SGHTA and CDR2 FQGNSA. V was clipped by 5 bases and J by 0 bases, with 14 bases between them. CDR3 loop: CASSLELGFSYEQYF. The CDR3 DNA follows: TGTGCCAGCAGCCTGGAACTGGGCTTCTCCTACGAGCAGTACTTC.

The V and J genes are TRBV6-5 and TRBJ1-1, with D maybe TRBD1 (6 bases). This CDR3 is 15 amino acids long. CDR1 is MNHEY and CDR2 is SVGAGI in the germline V gene. V was pared by 4 bases and J by 5 bases, with 17 bases between. CDR3 region: CASSWGGAGKTEAFF. The CDR3 region has the DNA TGTGCCAGCAGTTGGGGGGGGGCAGGGAAAACTGAAGCTTTCTTT.

The J gene is TRBJ1-1, the V gene TRBV2; no clear D gene. CDR1 is SNHLY, CDR2 FYNNEI, per germline. The CDR3 covers 11 residues. The V and J ends lost 9 bases and 4 bases respectively, with 9 bases between them. The CDR3 is CASREITEAFF. The DNA for the CDR3 is TGTGCCAGTAGGGAGATCACTGAAGCTTTCTTT.

In its sample, this clone was seen once. This rearrangement joins TRBV2 to TRBJ1-5; TRBD1 aligns across 9 bases. The CDR3 length is 15 residues. The germline gives CDR1 SNHLY, CDR2 FYNNEI. V lost 4 bases to trimming and J lost 1 base; unmatched junction nucleotides: 2. DNA for the CDR3: TGTGCCAGCAGTGGACAGGGGGGAAGCAATCAGCCCCAGCATTTT. Translating it yields CASSGQGGSNQPQHF.

This sequence joins TRBV19 and TRBJ1-5; D might be TRBD1 (6 bases). CDR1 and CDR2 from the germline V gene are LNHDA and SQIVND (reference sequence). Trimming shortened V by 4 bases and J by 0 bases, and 13 bases separated the two germline ends. This CDR3 comprises 16 residues. CDR3: CASSTQGGGSNQPQHF. CDR3 coding DNA: TGTGCCAGTAGTACCCAGGGAGGGGGTAGCAATCAGCCCCAGCATTTT.

The chain links TRBV10-3 to TRBJ1-1; TRBD1 is a possible D gene (6 bases). The CDR3 sequence is 13 residues long. The germline V and J ends were trimmed by 2 bases and 7 bases, with 11 bases remaining between them. The V gene's germline CDR1 is ENHRY and CDR2 SYGVKD. The CDR3 nucleotides read TGTGCCATCAGTGAGGGCAGGGGTCTTGAAGCTTTCTTT. Translated: CAISEGRGLEAFF.

The chain carries TRBV10-2 and TRBJ1-2, with unresolved D. Trimming pared 8 bases from V and 0 bases from J, leaving 10 bases between. Germline CDR1 reads WSHSY; CDR2 reads SAAADI. The CDR3 spans 13 residues. CDR3 nucleotides: TGCGCCAGCGCGGCGGCATCTAACTATGGCTACACCTTC. Translating gives CASAAASNYGYTF.

V usage is TRBV12-3 or TRBV12-4 and J usage is TRBJ2-7; TRBD2 agrees at 11 bases. This CDR3 contains 13 residues. V lost 10 bases, J lost 0 bases, and 2 bases stayed unmatched. This chain's CDR3 is CAIGLAGSYEQYF. CDR3 in DNA: TGTGCCATCGGACTAGCGGGCTCCTACGAGCAGTACTTC.

V is TRBV5-1 and J is TRBJ2-2, with D perhaps matching TRBD2 (6 bases). The CDR3 is made up of 16 amino acids. Deletions cut 5 bases from V and 0 bases from J, with 14 bases between. Germline V gene data show CDR1 as SGHRS and CDR2 as YFSETQ. Here the CDR3 DNA reads TGCGCCAGCAGTCCCTGGGCGGGGTCGAACACCGGGGAGCTGTTTTTT. It is translated as CASSPWAGSNTGELFF. Supplemented by reference TRBV5-1 and TRBJ2-2, the full variable domain reads KAGVTQTPRYLIKTRGQQVTLSCSPISGHRSVSWYQQTPGQGLQFLFEYFSETQRNKGNFPGRFSGRQFSNSRSEMNVSTLELGDSALYLCASSPWAGSNTGELFFGEGSRLTVL.

V gene TRBV6-6 combines with J gene TRBJ1-6; D ambiguous. V was clipped by 5 bases and J by 0 bases, with 14 bases between them. There are 17 residues in the CDR3. Per the germline V gene, CDR1 is MNHNY and CDR2 is SVGAGI (reference sequence). The CDR3 DNA reads as TGTGCCAGCAGTCAACCACCGGGGAGCTCCTATAATTCACCCCTCCACTTT. Translating gives CASSQPPGSSYNSPLHF.

The chain is built from TRBV5-4 and TRBJ2-2; D may be TRBD1 (6 bases). The CDR3 has 14 residues. Trimming stripped 0 bases from V and 8 bases from J, with 11 bases between. Germline V gene lookup returns CDR1 SGHNT and CDR2 YYREEE (reference sequence). The CDR3: CASSLEGGYGELFF. CDR3 in DNA: TGTGCCAGCAGCTTGGAAGGGGGTTATGGGGAGCTGTTTTTT.

This sequence joins TRBV5-5 and TRBJ2-3; D is unresolved. CDR1 and CDR2 (germline): SGHKS, YYEKEE (reference sequence). This CDR3 is built from 15 residues. With 0 bases removed from V and 2 bases from J, the gap between germline ends came to 10 bases. This chain's CDR3 is CASSLGPGDTDTQYF. The CDR3 DNA sequence: TGTGCCAGCAGCTTGGGTCCCGGAGACACAGATACGCAGTATTTT.

This chain joins TRBV15 and TRBJ1-1, with 10 bases identical to TRBD1. With 7 bases clipped from V and 4 bases from J, the junction kept 3 bases outside the gene matches. The CDR3 sequence is 13 residues long. Germline CDR1 reads LNHNV; CDR2 reads YYDKDF (reference sequence). CDR3 amino acids: CATTGQGRTEAFF. CDR3 coding DNA: TGTGCCACCACGGGACAGGGGCGCACTGAAGCTTTCTTT.

In its sample, this clone was seen a few times. This chain joins TRBV2 and TRBJ2-4, with 9 bases that match TRBD2. This CDR3 has 15 amino acids. From germline, CDR1 is SNHLY and CDR2 FYNNEI. The V segment lost 5 bases and the J segment 1 base; nucleotides outside the gene matches: 3. CDR3 nucleotides: TGTGCCAGCAGTAACCTAGCGGGGGCCAAAAACATTCAGTACTTC. Translating it yields CASSNLAGAKNIQYF.

This chain connects TRBV6-1 to TRBJ1-5; unclear D gene. Germline values: CDR1 MNHNS, CDR2 SASEGT. The CDR3 has 15 amino acids. V lost 3 bases to trimming and J lost 2 bases, with 11 bases between them. CDR3 nucleotide sequence: TGTGCCAGCAGTGAGGCGACGCAGGGCAATCAGCCCCAGCATTTT. Translation gives CASSEATQGNQPQHF.

This rearrangement joins TRBV11-3 to TRBJ2-1; D possibly corresponds to TRBD1 (6 bases). Germline assignment: CDR1 SGHNT and CDR2 YENEEA. V was shortened by 4 bases and J by 2 bases, with 12 bases between the two germline ends. The CDR3 contains 15 residues. CDR3 in amino acids: CASSSGQRTYNEQFF. CDR3 DNA sequence: TGTGCCAGCAGCTCTGGACAGCGCACCTACAATGAGCAGTTCTTC.

This chain joins TRBV2 and TRBJ1-1; perhaps TRBD1 as D (6 bases). Germline-derived CDR1 and CDR2 are SNHLY and FYNNEI. The CDR3 consists of 13 residues. The V end was cut by 6 bases, the J end by 3 bases, with 11 bases between. DNA of the CDR3: TGTGCCAGCAGGGCGGACAGTTACACTGAAGCTTTCTTT. The encoded protein is CASRADSYTEAFF.

The chain joins TRBV28 to TRBJ1-2; TRBD1 is a possible D gene (5 bases). V was pared by 6 bases and J by 8 bases, with 25 bases between. This CDR3 is 16 amino acids long. From germline, CDR1 is MDHEN and CDR2 SYDVKM. Written as DNA, the CDR3 is TGTGCCAGCAGCGTCGGGGGAGGTCTACTCGTTTTGGGCTACACCTTC. Amino acid sequence: CASSVGGGLLVLGYTF.

V and J are TRBV9 and TRBJ2-3; the match to TRBD2 covers 8 bases. V lost 4 bases and J lost 1; bases outside the gene matches: 2. The length of the CDR3 is 14 residues. Germline CDR1 is SGDLS and CDR2 is YYNGEE. As DNA, the CDR3 is TGTGCCAGCAGCCGGGGGGGCCGCACAGATACGCAGTATTTT. It encodes CASSRGGRTDTQYF.

The chain links TRBV11-2 to TRBJ1-1; D unclear. Trimming left V 1 base short and J 11 bases short, with 11 bases between. The CDR3 is made up of 12 amino acids. Germline CDR1 reads SGHAT; CDR2 reads FQNNGV. Written as DNA, the CDR3 is TGTGCCAGCAGCTTAGGGAGAATGTTGGCTTTCTTT. This sequence encodes CASSLGRMLAFF.

V usage is TRBV3-1 (or the pseudogene TRBV3-2) and J usage is TRBJ2-2; 12 nucleotides line up with TRBD2. V trimming: 4 bases; J trimming: 6 bases; junction bases outside the gene matches: 3. Germline CDR1 reads LGHDT; CDR2 reads YNNKEL (reference sequence). This CDR3 is 15 amino acids long. The DNA of the CDR3 is TGTGCCAGCAGCCCTCGGACTAGCGGGGCCGGGGAGCTGTTTTTT. Its translation is CASSPRTSGAGELFF.

The CDR3 region is CASSPTSGSQETQYF. The DNA for the CDR3 is TGTGCCAGCAGTCCTACTTCGGGGAGCCAAGAGACCCAGTACTTC. The rearrangement joins TRBV6-5 to TRBJ2-5; a weak D match, TRBD2 (5 bases). This CDR3 has 15 residues. Trimming cost V 5 bases and J 1 base, with 14 bases left between them. Per germline, CDR1 MNHEY and CDR2 SVGAGI.

This sequence joins TRBV14 and TRBJ2-7, with D possibly matching TRBD1 (6 bases). Germline V gene data show CDR1 as SGHDN and CDR2 as FVKESK. The CDR3 has 14 residues. Trimming cost V 4 bases and J 2 bases, with 12 bases left between them. Here the CDR3 reads CASSPLGQTYEQYF. In DNA, the CDR3 is TGTGCCAGCAGCCCCCTCGGACAGACCTACGAGCAGTACTTC.

This sequence joins TRBV7-9 and TRBJ1-5; D is possibly TRBD1 (6 bases). The V end was cut by 1 base, the J end by 5 bases, with 15 bases between. The CDR3 length is 16 residues. Germline CDR1 SEHNR, CDR2 FQNEAQ (reference sequence). The CDR3 bases are TGTGCCAGCAGCTTAGGACAACAGGGTTTCCATCAGCCCCAGCATTTT. It is translated as CASSLGQQGFHQPQHF. Full variable domain (outside the CDR3, taken from reference TRBV7-9 and TRBJ1-5): DTGVSQNPRHKITKRGQNVTFRCDPISEHNRLYWYRQTLGQGPEFLTYFQNEAQLEKSRLLSDRFSAERPKGSFSTLEIQRTEQGDSAMYLCASSLGQQGFHQPQHFGDGTRLSIL.

This rearrangement joins TRBV27 to TRBJ2-3; D is possibly TRBD2 (7 bases). Trimming cost V 3 bases and J 5 bases, with 12 bases left between them. The germline V gene has CDR1 MNHEY and CDR2 SMNVEV (reference sequence). CDR3 size: 14 residues. The CDR3 DNA sequence: TGTGCCAGCAGTTTTTTGGGGGGGCTAGATACGCAGTATTTT. This gives the protein CASSFLGGLDTQYF.

CDR3 in amino acids: CASSVVGQFGELFF. The CDR3 bases are TGTGCCAGCAGCGTAGTCGGACAGTTCGGGGAGCTGTTTTTT. V usage is TRBV9 and J usage is TRBJ2-2; D might be TRBD1 (6 bases). V lost 0 bases and J lost 7, with 10 bases in between. The CDR3 has 14 amino acids. From germline, CDR1 is SGDLS and CDR2 YYNGEE.

This clone was counted between two and nine times. In nucleotides, the CDR3 is TGTGCCAGCAGTTACTCTTCCGGGGATTACGACTATGGCTACACCTTC. Its protein product is CASSYSSGDYDYGYTF. V and J are TRBV6-2 or TRBV6-3 and TRBJ1-2, with unresolved D. Germline-derived CDR1 and CDR2 are MNHEY and SVGEGT. This CDR3 spans 16 amino acids. Trimming took 0 bases from V and 3 from J, leaving 14 bases between them.